One sample yielded the 27 T cell receptor beta chains listed below, sequenced in a study of beta chain features in type 1 diabetes (dated by TCRdb to the late 2010s). The library was obtained by the immunoSEQ multiplex PCR assay. The entire isolated RNA was reverse transcribed using the High Capacity cDNA Reverse Transcription Kit, and thus expressed TCRB transcripts were sequenced. What TCRdb holds here is the immuneACCESS table cut down to in-frame rearrangements. Part of the clones is not present; checked against another copy, under half of the missing clones reflect an unresolved V gene, and the others are unexplained. Here the sample has under 450,000 clones; 11% to 15% occur a single time. The ten most abundant clones make up less than 0.04% of the sample. The source material was naive CD4+ T cells from blood. The cell subset or site label here, explained by the study, means: true naive CD4+ T cells. These receptor sequences come from a man aged 25-45 years in good health.

This clone was found a few times. V and J are TRBV4-3 and TRBJ2-3, with 10 bases matching TRBD2. The CDR3 has 14 amino acids. Trimming took 0 bases from V and 7 from J; bases not matched to a gene: 1. The germline V gene has CDR1 LGHNA and CDR2 YSLEER. The CDR3 DNA sequence: TGCGCCAGCAGCCAAGAACTAGCGGGAAATACGCAGTATTTT. This sequence encodes CASSQELAGNTQYF.

This clone showed up just a few times. The J gene is TRBJ2-2, the V gene TRBV12-5; no clear D. V shed 3 bases and J shed 3 bases, with 8 bases lying between them. The germline V gene encodes CDR1 LGHNT and CDR2 FRNRAP. This CDR3 comprises 14 residues. The CDR3 nucleotides read TGTGCTAGTGGTTTATGGGTTGACACCGGGGAGCTGTTTTTT. Translation gives CASGLWVDTGELFF. The full variable domain, with the rest looked up from reference TRBV12-5 and TRBJ2-2, is DARVTQTPRHKVTEMGQEVTMRCQPILGHNTVFWYRQTMMQGLELLAYFRNRAPLDDSGMPKDRFSAEMPDATLATLKIQPSEPRDSAVYFCASGLWVDTGELFFGEGSRLTVL.

This clone was seen a few times. The rearrangement uses TRBV28 and TRBJ2-7; D perhaps matches TRBD1 (6 bases). The CDR3 runs to 19 residues. CDR1 MDHEN and CDR2 SYDVKM come from the germline V gene. Trimming took off 10 bases at V and 5 bases at J, with 36 bases between the two ends. The CDR3 loop is CATIEQGRESVPPGDEQYF. For the CDR3, the DNA is TGTGCCACCATCGAACAGGGACGGGAATCCGTCCCTCCTGGTGACGAGCAGTACTTC.

There are many counts of this clone. CDR3: CASSLEDTQYF. The CDR3 nucleotides are TGTGCCAGCAGTTTAGAAGATACGCAGTATTTT. The chain carries TRBV14 and TRBJ2-3; D unclear. This CDR3 region has 11 residues. V was clipped by 6 bases and J by 5 bases, with 6 bases between them. CDR1 is SGHDN and CDR2 is FVKESK in the germline V gene.

This chain joins TRBV7-2 and TRBJ1-6; D gene ambiguous. Trimming stripped 1 base from V and 5 bases from J, with 12 bases between. The CDR3 extends over 16 amino acids. Germline values: CDR1 SGHTA, CDR2 FQGNSA. This chain's CDR3 is CASSLGSRFNNSPLHF. The CDR3 nucleotides are TGTGCCAGCAGCTTAGGTTCCAGGTTTAATAATTCACCCCTCCACTTT.

The genes are TRBV10-3 and TRBJ2-7, with D maybe TRBD1 (6 bases). Germline CDR1 reads ENHRY; CDR2 reads SYGVKD. This CDR3 is built from 14 residues. With 3 bases removed from V and 3 bases from J, the gap between germline ends came to 12 bases. Here the CDR3 DNA reads TGTGCCATCAGTGATCAGGGGTCTTACTACGAGCAGTACTTC. Translated, it gives CAISDQGSYYEQYF.

This clone was seen a handful of times. This sequence joins TRBV9 and TRBJ2-5; D is possibly TRBD2 (5 bases). Germline V gene data show CDR1 as SGDLS and CDR2 as YYNGEE. The CDR3 loop spans 15 amino acids. Trimming took off 4 bases at V and 2 bases at J, with 15 bases between the two ends. DNA of the CDR3: TGTGCCAGCAGCTACGCCGCGGGTCGACAAGAGACCCAGTACTTC. This encodes CASSYAAGRQETQYF.

This clone has a handful of counts. Other DNA sequences from this sample encode an identical CDR3 as well. The genes are TRBV7-9 and TRBJ2-7; D is unclear. The germline V gene encodes CDR1 SEHNR and CDR2 FQNEAQ (reference sequence). V lost 5 bases, J lost 0 bases, and 5 bases lay in between. CDR3 length: 12 amino acids. As DNA, the CDR3 is TGTGCCAGCAGCCCTAGCTCCTACGAGCAGTACGTC. It codes for CASSPSSYEQYV.

The V gene is TRBV2, the J gene TRBJ1-2; 7 nucleotides align to TRBD1. The V gene's germline CDR1 is SNHLY and CDR2 FYNNEI. CDR3 length equals 15 residues. V gave up 10 bases and J gave up 1 base; unmatched junction bases: 12. CDR3 sequence reads: CAIASFRDSNYGYTF. In nucleotides, the CDR3 is TGTGCCATCGCGTCCTTCCGGGACAGTAACTATGGCTACACCTTC.

This clone was found a few times. CDR3 in DNA: TGTGCCAGCAGCCTCATGGGCGGCGGCGGACAAGAGACCCAGTACTTC. It codes for CASSLMGGGGQETQYF. This sequence joins TRBV9 and TRBJ2-5, with unresolved D. The CDR3 runs to 16 residues. Trimming took 4 bases from V and 2 from J, leaving 18 bases between them. The V gene's germline CDR1 is SGDLS and CDR2 YYNGEE.

The V call is TRBV30, the J call TRBJ1-1; a possible D gene is TRBD1 (6 bases). V shed 5 bases and J shed 6 bases, with 19 bases lying between them. The V gene's germline CDR1 is GTSNPN and CDR2 SVGIG (reference sequence). This CDR3 is 14 amino acids long. In DNA, the CDR3 is TGTGCCTGGCGCGGGGGACACCGGTGGGCTGAAGCTTTCTTT. The encoded protein is CAWRGGHRWAEAFF.

This clone has a handful of counts. The V gene is TRBV2, the J gene TRBJ2-7; tentative D call: TRBD2 (5 bases). Germline CDR1 is SNHLY and CDR2 is FYNNEI. V was shortened by 6 bases and J by 2 bases, with 14 bases between the two germline ends. The CDR3 has 14 residues. The CDR3 protein is CASRVAGLTYEQYF. CDR3 bases: TGTGCCAGCAGAGTGGCAGGACTTACCTACGAGCAGTACTTC.

This clone has more than one count but fewer than ten. This chain links TRBV5-4 with TRBJ2-5; 7 positions agree with TRBD1. Per germline, CDR1 SGHNT and CDR2 YYREEE (reference sequence). With V trimmed by 4 bases and J by 1 base, 7 bases remained unmatched. This CDR3 spans 15 amino acids. CDR3 loop: CASSTLDRFQETQYF. The CDR3, as DNA: TGTGCCAGCAGCACCCTGGACAGGTTCCAAGAGACCCAGTACTTC. The variable domain in full, completed from reference TRBV5-4 and TRBJ2-5, reads ETGVTQSPTHLIKTRGQQVTLRCSSQSGHNTVSWYQQALGQGPQFIFQYYREEENGRGNFPPRFSGLQFPNYSSELNVNALELDDSALYLCASSTLDRFQETQYFGPGTRLLVL.

This clone was found a few times. This chain joins TRBV7-9 and TRBJ2-1; 12 bases are a match to TRBD2. There are 15 residues in the CDR3. Looked up from germline, CDR1 is SEHNR and CDR2 is FQNEAQ (reference sequence). J was trimmed by 10 bases and V by 4 bases; bases with no gene match: 8. The CDR3 sequence is CASSSRLAGDDEQFF. The CDR3 DNA reads TGTGCCAGCAGCTCTAGACTAGCGGGAGATGACGAGCAGTTCTTC.

This clone has only a few counts. The chain is built from TRBV18 and TRBJ2-7; a weak D match, TRBD1 (5 bases). Per the germline V gene, CDR1 is KGHSH and CDR2 is LQKENI. The length of the CDR3 is 14 residues. With 2 bases removed from V and 3 bases from J, the gap between germline ends came to 11 bases. The CDR3 spells CASSPEGAVYEQYV. The DNA for the CDR3 is TGTGCCAGCTCACCAGAAGGGGCAGTCTACGAGCAGTACGTC.

This clone was seen more than once but under ten times. The CDR3: CASSLAPGYEQYV. In nucleotides, the CDR3 is TGTGCCAGCAGCTTAGCGCCTGGTTACGAGCAGTACGTC. The chain uses TRBV7-2 and TRBJ2-7, with D uncertain. The CDR3 consists of 13 residues. Between the trimmed V and J ends, which lost 0 bases and 4 bases, there was a span of 7 bases. Germline V gene lookup returns CDR1 SGHTA and CDR2 FQGNSA.

Here the CDR3 DNA reads TGTGCCAGCTCACCATGGGACCGTTCGAATGAGCAGTTCTTC. It translates to CASSPWDRSNEQFF. This chain links TRBV18 with TRBJ2-1; D is possibly TRBD1 or TRBD2 (5 bases each). Germline V gives CDR1 KGHSH, CDR2 LQKENI. The CDR3 extends over 14 amino acids. V lost 2 bases and J 7 bases, leaving 12 bases between the germline ends.

This chain joins TRBV25-1 and TRBJ2-7; possibly TRBD2 for D (6 bases). CDR3 length equals 13 residues. Germline V lookup: CDR1 MGHDK, CDR2 SYGVNS. Trimming shortened V by 4 bases and J by 2 bases, and 9 bases separated the two germline ends. The CDR3 loop is CASSGDFAYEQYV. The CDR3 DNA reads as TGTGCCAGCAGTGGGGACTTTGCCTACGAGCAGTACGTC.

This clone was counted ten times or more. The rearrangement joins TRBV29-1 to TRBJ1-1; no clear D. The CDR3 consists of 11 residues. With 7 bases removed from V and 10 bases from J, the gap between germline ends came to 16 bases. In germline, CDR1 is SQVTM, CDR2 ANQGSEA. As DNA, the CDR3 is TGCAGCGCCTCCTTTTTGACGGGAGCTTTCTTT. Amino acids: CSASFLTGAFF.

V gene TRBV29-1 combines with J gene TRBJ2-1, with D possibly matching TRBD2 (6 bases). The V gene's germline CDR1 is SQVTM and CDR2 ANQGSEA. V lost 2 bases and J lost 7, with 15 bases in between. The CDR3 length is 14 residues. CDR3 DNA: TGCAGCGTTGAACCGTCGGGAGTCCGTAATGAGCAGTTCTTC. It yields the protein CSVEPSGVRNEQFF.

The chain employs TRBV12-5 and TRBJ1-5, with D maybe TRBD1 (5 bases). This CDR3 has 17 amino acids. V was clipped by 5 bases and J by 6 bases, with 23 bases between them. Germline V gives CDR1 LGHNT, CDR2 FRNRAP. The CDR3 nucleotides are TGTGCTAGTGGTATGGACCGGGACCAAGGGTTTGGTCAGCCCCAGCATTTT. The encoded protein is CASGMDRDQGFGQPQHF. Together with reference TRBV12-5 and TRBJ1-5, the CDR3 gives the full variable domain: DARVTQTPRHKVTEMGQEVTMRCQPILGHNTVFWYRQTMMQGLELLAYFRNRAPLDDSGMPKDRFSAEMPDATLATLKIQPSEPRDSAVYFCASGMDRDQGFGQPQHFGDGTRLSIL.

As regards this clone: Other DNA sequences of this sample code for an identical CDR3. The CDR3 DNA follows: TGTGCCAGCAGCTTGGGGGAAGAGACCCAGTACTTC. Protein sequence: CASSLGEETQYF. V gene TRBV7-9 combines with J gene TRBJ2-5; the D call may be TRBD1 or TRBD2 (5 bases each). The germline CDR1 and CDR2 sequences are SEHNR and FQNEAQ (reference sequence). V was shortened by 3 bases and J by 3 bases, with 5 bases between the two germline ends. This CDR3 spans 12 amino acids. The full variable domain, in which reference TRBV7-9 and TRBJ2-5 provide the parts outside the CDR3, is DTGVSQNPRHKITKRGQNVTFRCDPISEHNRLYWYRQTLGQGPEFLTYFQNEAQLEKSRLLSDRFSAERPKGSFSTLEIQRTEQGDSAMYLCASSLGEETQYFGPGTRLLVL.

The chain has TRBV28 and TRBJ2-1; D not resolved. The CDR3 consists of 13 residues. The V gene's germline CDR1 is MDHEN and CDR2 SYDVKM. V lost 1 base and J 11 bases, leaving 12 bases between the germline ends. The CDR3 DNA follows: TGTGCCAGCAGTTTATCCCCACTCAGTCAGCAGTTCTTC. The encoded protein is CASSLSPLSQQFF. The complete variable domain, with remaining parts taken from reference TRBV28 and TRBJ2-1, reads DVKVTQSSRYLVKRTGEKVFLECVQDMDHENMFWYRQDPGLGLRLIYFSYDVKMKEKGDIPEGYSVSREKKERFSLILESASTNQTSMYLCASSLSPLSQQFFGPGTRLTVL.

This clone was seen a few times. The chain is built from TRBV4-3 and TRBJ2-2; the D is unclear. This CDR3 is built from 16 residues. Germline CDR1 reads LGHNA; CDR2 reads YSLEER. The germline V and J ends were trimmed by 3 bases and 3 bases, with 14 bases remaining between them. The CDR3 nucleotides are TGCGCCAGCAGCCAGGCCGAACCGGCGGACACCGGGGAGCTGTTTTTT. Protein product: CASSQAEPADTGELFF.

This clone came up a few times. This rearrangement joins TRBV6-5 to TRBJ2-5, with D perhaps TRBD1 (5 bases). The CDR3 consists of 12 residues. Trimming cost V 9 bases and J 2 bases, with 10 bases left between them. Germline values: CDR1 MNHEY, CDR2 SVGAGI. CDR3 residues: CASAKGQETQYF. CDR3 in DNA: TGTGCCAGTGCCAAGGGGCAAGAGACCCAGTACTTC.

Only a few counts were recorded for this clone. V usage is TRBV14 and J usage is TRBJ1-6, with TRBD1 identical over 9 bases. This CDR3 contains 15 residues. The V and J ends lost 3 bases and 8 bases, in that order; junction bases with no gene match: 5. Germline assignment: CDR1 SGHDN and CDR2 FVKESK. In DNA form, the CDR3 reads TGTGCCAGCAGCCAGCTGACAGGGGGGGATTCACCCCTCCACTTT. It codes for CASSQLTGGDSPLHF.

V gene TRBV25-1 combines with J gene TRBJ1-4, with a tentative D call TRBD1 (5 bases). The CDR3 contains 16 residues. The germline gives CDR1 MGHDK, CDR2 SYGVNS. Deletions cut 6 bases from V and 0 bases from J, with 14 bases between. Here the CDR3 reads CASRAGRIATNEKLFF. The CDR3 DNA follows: TGTGCCAGCAGGGCGGGACGCATAGCAACTAATGAAAAACTGTTTTTT. The full variable domain, with the rest looked up from reference TRBV25-1 and TRBJ1-4, is EADIYQTPRYLVIGTGKKITLECSQTMGHDKMYWYQQDPGMELHLIHYSYGVNSTEKGDLSSESTVSRIRTEHFPLTLESARPSHTSQYLCASRAGRIATNEKLFFGSGTQLSVL.